These 3 T cell receptor beta chains came from one sample sequenced in a study of blood T cell repertoires in COVID-19. TCRdb keeps only in-frame clones here, not all; method: immunoSEQ multiplex PCR. The table lists 84,000 or so clones, around four fifths of them singletons. Input material: peripheral blood. Receptor source: a man aged 55 to 70 with COVID-19, enrolled during active disease.

This rearrangement joins TRBV4-2 to TRBJ1-1; D is perhaps TRBD1 (6 bases). CDR1 is LGHNA and CDR2 is YNFKEQ in the germline V gene. CDR3 length: 18 amino acids. The V end was cut by 4 bases, the J end by 1 base, with 22 bases between. CDR3 protein: CASSRDERGTPKNTEAFF. The DNA of the CDR3 is TGTGCCAGCAGCCGCGACGAGCGGGGGACACCCAAGAACACTGAAGCTTTCTTT.

The V and J genes are TRBV7-9 and TRBJ1-2, with unresolved D. V lost 2 bases and J lost 8, with 9 bases in between. This CDR3 is built from 12 residues. Germline V lookup: CDR1 SEHNR, CDR2 FQNEAQ (reference sequence). Here the CDR3 DNA reads TGTGCCAGCAGCTTACGAGGGTCCGGCTACACCTTC. As protein: CASSLRGSGYTF. The full variable domain, completed using reference TRBV7-9 and TRBJ1-2, is DTGVSQNPRHKITKRGQNVTFRCDPISEHNRLYWYRQTLGQGPEFLTYFQNEAQLEKSRLLSDRFSAERPKGSFSTLEIQRTEQGDSAMYLCASSLRGSGYTFGSGTRLTVV.

The chain combines TRBV5-8 with TRBJ2-2; TRBD1 matches at 11 bases. V gave up 4 bases and J gave up 4 bases; unmatched junction bases: 9. This CDR3 spans 17 amino acids. The V gene's germline CDR1 is SGHTS and CDR2 YDEGEE. The CDR3 nucleotides are TGTGCCAGCAGCCTGTGGGGGACAGGGGGTTCCACCGGGGAGCTGTTTTTT. As protein: CASSLWGTGGSTGELFF.